This paragraph covers one T cell receptor beta chain sequence. Its target is not known. This record belongs to a study of T cell responses to AZD1222 COVID-19 vaccine. Study overall: Second-dose intervals near 4 or 12 weeks were combined. General study points: Clonal diversity may have been underestimated, and the donors were mostly white British, with more females than males. Scientists sampled the repertoires only once the peak T cell response had passed. Regions 160-218 and 743-854 dominated among vaccine-associated CD4 TCRs spanning spike.

Deletions cut 2 bases from V and 1 base from J, with 14 bases between. From germline, CDR1 is SGHAT and CDR2 FQNNGV. The CDR3 consists of 16 residues. Here immunoSEQ multiplex PCR was the method, and the copy in TCRdb shows in-frame clones only, minus some. Altogether 150,000 to 200,000 clones are present, around nine tenths being singletons, with the ten largest covering 2.6%. The TCR originated in an adult in good health. The chain employs TRBV11-2 and TRBJ1-1, with D uncertain. The sequences come from peripheral blood, collected on day 0 of AZD1222 vaccination. The CDR3 nucleotides read TGTGCCAGCAGCTTATTCACCCAGCCGAGGAACACTGAAGCTTTCTTT. Translation: CASSLFTQPRNTEAFF.